There are a few counts of the clone carrying this TCR beta chain. Its cognate antigen is unknown. Lesional scalp punch biopsies and peripheral blood were collected from alopecia areata patients. Sorting of CD4+ and CD8+ T cells was performed on PBMCs. The sequencing template was cDNA reverse transcribed from extracted RNA. TCRdb's copy holds only in-frame clones and misses some; the assay was immunoSEQ multiplex PCR. The data hold around 140,000 clones, with around 50% observed a single time. The data stem from a study of CD8+ T cells in alopecia areata. General observations from the study: Lesional scalp displayed greater clonality than normal scalp, most notably in alopecia totalis/universalis.

Germline CDR1 reads SQVTM; CDR2 reads ANQGSEA. The germline V and J ends were trimmed by 4 bases and 11 bases, with 25 bases remaining between them. The CDR3 extends over 15 amino acids. The chain couples TRBV29-1 to TRBJ2-3; D is unresolved. The receptor comes from a human donor with alopecia areata. Material: CD4+ T cells sorted from blood. CDR3: CSVAQLNVHHGVQYF. In DNA form, the CDR3 reads TGCAGCGTTGCACAGCTTAATGTACACCATGGAGTGCAGTATTTT.